The 17 T cell receptor beta chains presented below share a single source sample, sequenced in a study of HIV-infected patients and healthy controls. No cell fractionation was done, so the repertoire covers all unsorted peripheral blood T cells. cDNA was made from 500 ng RNA using alpha and beta constant primers. Alpha and beta chain libraries were made separately by chain-specific third strand synthesis with multiplexing indices. TCRdb called the 5' RACE reads again in MiXCR, with one record for every CDR3 protein. The table has some 17,000 distinct CDR3 sequences, about 9.4% seen once; the top ten hold under 3.5%. Sample: blood. These receptors came from an adult in good health.

Ten or more counts support this clonotype. The rearrangement uses TRBV28 and TRBJ1-1; TRBD1 might be the D (6 bases). CDR3 length: 13 residues. Germline V gene lookup returns CDR1 MDHEN and CDR2 SYDVKM. Trimming cost V 5 bases and J 2 bases, with 9 bases left between them. CDR3 in amino acids: CASSGQLNTEAFF. In nucleotides, the CDR3 is TGTGCCAGCAGTGGACAGCTCAACACTGAAGCTTTCTTT.

This clonotype was seen at least ten times. V and J are TRBV11-2 and TRBJ1-1; 8 bases match TRBD1. The CDR3 extends over 14 amino acids. Germline V gives CDR1 SGHAT, CDR2 FQNNGV. The ends lost 4 bases at V and 4 bases at J; junction bases unmatched: 5. The CDR3: CASSSRGLGTEAFF. CDR3 DNA: TGTGCCAGCAGCTCCAGGGGGCTCGGCACTGAAGCTTTCTTT.

In its sample, this clonotype is medium-sized. This chain links TRBV20-1 with TRBJ2-5; 9 bases line up with TRBD2. V shed 1 base, J shed 0 bases, and the junction held 3 bases outside the gene matches. CDR3 size: 15 residues. Germline V gives CDR1 DFQATT, CDR2 SNEGSKA (reference sequence). The CDR3 DNA reads as TGCAGTGCTAGAGCGGCTAGCGGGAACCAAGAGACCCAGTACTTC. It yields the protein CSARAASGNQETQYF.

This clonotype occurred many times. The chain is built from TRBV5-5 and TRBJ2-7; 9 bases fit TRBD2. The length of the CDR3 is 18 residues. Losses at the gene ends were 0 bases for V and 5 bases for J; bases not matched to a gene: 15. The germline V gene has CDR1 SGHKS and CDR2 YYEKEE (reference sequence). The CDR3 bases are TGTGCCAGCAGCTTGGGGGCTAGCGGGGACCGGTTGTTTGACGAGCAGTACTTC. Residues: CASSLGASGDRLFDEQYF. Full variable domain (outside the CDR3, taken from reference TRBV5-5 and TRBJ2-7): DAGVTQSPTHLIKTRGQQVTLRCSPISGHKSVSWYQQVLGQGPQFIFQYYEKEERGRGNFPDRFSARQFPNYSSELNVNALLLGDSALYLCASSLGASGDRLFDEQYFGPGTRLTVT.

The sample holds many counts of this clonotype. This chain uses TRBV6-6 with TRBJ2-3, with a weak D call TRBD2 (7 bases). The CDR3 contains 20 residues. The ends were cut back, 2 bases at V and 2 bases at J, with 26 bases in the middle. CDR1 is MNHNY, CDR2 SVGAGI, per germline (reference sequence). The CDR3 loop reads CASSYPDRRASGGVTDTQYF. DNA of the CDR3: TGTGCCAGCAGTTACCCAGACAGGCGAGCTAGCGGAGGGGTCACAGATACGCAGTATTTT.

There are many counts of this clonotype. V gene TRBV11-2 combines with J gene TRBJ1-4; a possible D gene is TRBD1 (5 bases). The CDR3 is 14 residues long. Germline CDR1 and CDR2: SGHAT and FQNNGV. V lost 1 base, J lost 8 bases, and 11 bases lay in between. In DNA, the CDR3 is TGTGCCAGCAGCTTAGTAGGGGATGGAGAAAAACTGTTTTTT. Amino acids: CASSLVGDGEKLFF.

In this sample, this clonotype turned up many times. The CDR3 loop reads CASSLGQEKLFF. CDR3 nucleotides: TGTGCCAGCAGCTTAGGACAGGAAAAACTGTTTTTT. The chain combines TRBV7-2 with TRBJ1-4; D possibly corresponds to TRBD1 (5 bases). CDR1 SGHTA and CDR2 FQGNSA come from the germline V gene. This CDR3 comprises 12 residues. V shed 1 base and J shed 8 bases, with 5 bases lying between them.

This clonotype was seen at least ten times. This chain joins TRBV19 and TRBJ2-3, with 9 bases matching TRBD2. From germline, CDR1 is LNHDA and CDR2 SQIVND (reference sequence). With V trimmed by 10 bases and J by 4 bases, 6 bases remained unmatched. This CDR3 spans 13 amino acids. The CDR3 region is CATQEREADTQYF. The CDR3, as DNA: TGTGCCACCCAGGAGCGGGAGGCAGATACGCAGTATTTT. Drawing the rest from reference TRBV19 and TRBJ2-3, the complete variable domain is DGGITQSPKYLFRKEGQNVTLSCEQNLNHDAMYWYRQDPGQGLRLIYYSQIVNDFQKGDIAEGYSVSREKKESFPLTVTSAQKNPTAFYLCATQEREADTQYFGPGTRLTVL.

In this sample, this clonotype is medium-sized. In DNA form, the CDR3 reads TGTGCCAGCAGCTTAGATACCGGACACACAGATACGCAGTATTTT. Protein: CASSLDTGHTDTQYF. The gene calls are TRBV7-2 and TRBJ2-3; D perhaps matches TRBD1 (5 bases). This CDR3 region has 15 residues. V lost 1 base to trimming and J lost 2 bases, with 10 bases between them. Germline loops: CDR1 SGHTA, CDR2 FQGNSA.

This clonotype has at least ten counts. J is TRBJ2-1 and V is TRBV6-2 or TRBV6-3, with D unclear. With 2 bases removed from V and 8 bases from J, the gap between germline ends came to 22 bases. CDR1 MNHEY and CDR2 SVGEGT come from the germline V gene. The CDR3 has 17 amino acids. As DNA, the CDR3 is TGTGCCAGCAGTTACAGACCCCTTCCAACCTACGGCGATGAGCAGTTCTTC. It yields the protein CASSYRPLPTYGDEQFF.

The table lists this clonotype with a few counts. V is TRBV15 and J is TRBJ1-3; TRBD1 matches at 8 bases. Germline assignment: CDR1 LNHNV and CDR2 YYDKDF (reference sequence). Trimming at V came to 1 base and at J to 3 bases, leaving 8 bases not matched to a gene. The length of the CDR3 is 17 residues. CDR3 in amino acids: CATSRGPAGGLGNTIYF. CDR3 nucleotides: TGTGCCACCAGCAGAGGCCCGGCAGGGGGCCTTGGAAACACCATATATTTT.

This clonotype was seen many times. The chain is built from TRBV29-1 and TRBJ2-2, with D possibly called TRBD1 or TRBD2 (7 bases each). The CDR3 covers 15 residues. Germline V gives CDR1 SQVTM, CDR2 ANQGSEA. Trimming left V 3 bases short and J 7 bases short, with 18 bases between. Here the CDR3 reads CSVDLGRGPDGELFF. The CDR3, as DNA: TGCAGCGTTGATTTGGGGAGGGGGCCGGACGGGGAGCTGTTTTTT.

This clonotype was counted at least ten times. The chain combines TRBV29-1 with TRBJ2-5; D call uncertain. The germline gives CDR1 SQVTM, CDR2 ANQGSEA. CDR3 size: 14 residues. Trimming took off 1 base at V and 4 bases at J, with 13 bases between the two ends. CDR3 protein: CSVEGYFETETQYF. The CDR3 DNA follows: TGCAGCGTTGAAGGGTACTTCGAAACAGAGACCCAGTACTTC.

This clonotype has ten or more counts. This sequence joins TRBV29-1 and TRBJ2-7, with 9 nucleotides matching TRBD2. J gave up 6 bases and V 3 bases, and 3 bases lay outside the gene matches. The germline CDR1 and CDR2 sequences are SQVTM and ANQGSEA. This CDR3 has 12 residues. CDR3 nucleotide sequence: TGCAGCGTTGAGGCGGGAGGGACCGAGCAGTACTTC. This encodes CSVEAGGTEQYF.

This clonotype was recorded many times. CDR3 loop: CASSLGRSTDTQYF. CDR3 DNA: TGTGCCAGCAGTTTAGGGCGGAGCACAGATACGCAGTATTTT. The rearrangement uses TRBV12-3 or TRBV12-4 and TRBJ2-3; no reliable D call. With 1 base removed from V and 0 bases from J, the gap between germline ends came to 5 bases. The CDR3 runs 14 residues.

This clonotype is termed medium-sized. The chain uses TRBV21-1 and TRBJ2-7. TRBV21-1 is noted as a pseudogene. CDR3 length equals 14 residues. CDR3: CASSKAGTAYEQYF. In DNA form, the CDR3 reads TGTGCCAGCAGCAAAGCGGGCACAGCCTACGAGCAGTACTTC.

In its sample, this clonotype was seen a few times. V gene TRBV19 combines with J gene TRBJ1-2, with D tentatively TRBD1 (5 bases). V lost 3 bases and J lost 6, with 11 bases in between. Germline assignment: CDR1 LNHDA and CDR2 SQIVND (reference sequence). The CDR3 runs 13 residues. Here the CDR3 DNA reads TGTGCCAGTAGTATGGGGCAGATCCATGGCTACACCTTC. This translates into CASSMGQIHGYTF.